A selection of T cell receptor beta chains follows, all from one sample in a study of T-cell memory formation after mild COVID-19. Each CDR3 protein gets one entry after TCRdb re-called the 5' RACE reads with MiXCR. The sample consists of hundreds of thousands of distinct CDR3 sequences, 23% of them appearing once. Sequencing was carried out using PBMCs or a T cell subset sorted from them (not recorded which). These receptor sequences come from an adult woman who had mild COVID-19 (a few samples of this study predate the infection). Cell type and time point are not known. The CDR3 runs from the conserved cysteine through the conserved F or W. A D gene is named only where the DNA matches it firmly. The size of a clone is reported for some rows only, either as once, few or many, or as a class for expanded clones.

D gene: .
V gene: TRBV7-3
J gene: TRBJ2-2
clone size: .
CDR3 DNA: TGTGCCAGCAGCTTAAGACTAGGAGGTACCGGGGAGCTGTTTTTT
CDR3 protein: CASSLRLGGTGELFF

D gene: TRBD2
V gene: TRBV4-1
J gene: TRBJ2-4
clone size: few
CDR3 DNA: TGCGCCAGCAGCCCGGGACTAGCGGGGGGACTAGCCAAAAACATTCAGTACTTC
CDR3 protein: CASSPGLAGGLAKNIQYF

D gene: .
V gene: TRBV5-1
J gene: TRBJ1-1
clone size: .
CDR3 DNA: TGCGCCAGCACCTTACAGGAGAACACTGAAGCTTTCTTT
CDR3 protein: CASTLQENTEAFF

D gene: .
V gene: TRBV6-4
J gene: TRBJ1-1
clone size: .
CDR3 DNA: TGTGCCAGCTGCAGGTGGGCAGTCAAAGCTTTCTTT
CDR3 protein: CASCRWAVKAFF

D gene: TRBD1
V gene: TRBV27
J gene: TRBJ1-1
clone size: many
CDR3 DNA: TGTGCCAGCAGTTTCCGGGCAGGGGGGGCTGTGAACACTGAAGCTTTCTTT
CDR3 protein: CASSFRAGGAVNTEAFF

D gene: .
V gene: TRBV4-1
J gene: TRBJ1-2
clone size: .
CDR3 DNA: TGCGCCAGCAGCCAAGATCTGCAGGGCGGCTATGGCTACACCTTC
CDR3 protein: CASSQDLQGGYGYTF

D gene: .
V gene: TRBV18
J gene: TRBJ2-1
clone size: few
CDR3 DNA: TGTGCCAGCTCAGTAGGAGGGGTCAGAGGAAATGAGCAGTTCTTC
CDR3 protein: CASSVGGVRGNEQFF

D gene: TRBD1
V gene: TRBV12-3/TRBV12-4
J gene: TRBJ2-5
clone size: many
CDR3 DNA: TGTGCCAGCAGCCCCGGGACAGGGGGACACCAAGAGACCCAGTACTTC
CDR3 protein: CASSPGTGGHQETQYF

D gene: .
V gene: TRBV10-3
J gene: TRBJ1-2
clone size: .
CDR3 DNA: TGTGCCATCAGTGAGTCGTCGGGAGCCTATGGCTACACCTTC
CDR3 protein: CAISESSGAYGYTF

D gene: TRBD2
V gene: TRBV7-2
J gene: TRBJ2-3
clone size: .
CDR3 DNA: TGTGCCAGCAGCTACCGACGCAAAGTAGCGGGCAGAACAGATACGCAGTATTTT
CDR3 protein: CASSYRRKVAGRTDTQYF

D gene: .
V gene: TRBV4-3
J gene: TRBJ2-2
clone size: .
CDR3 DNA: TGCGCCAGCAGCCCGCAAGTCGGGAGAGCGAACACCGGGGAGCTGTTTTTT
CDR3 protein: CASSPQVGRANTGELFF

D gene: TRBD2
V gene: TRBV25-1
J gene: TRBJ2-1
clone size: .
CDR3 DNA: TGTGCCAGCAGTGAACTGGCGGGGGGGCCGGGTGAGCAGTTCTTC
CDR3 protein: CASSELAGGPGEQFF

D gene: .
V gene: TRBV6-6
J gene: TRBJ1-5
clone size: few
CDR3 DNA: TGTGCCAGCAGCCCCAAATCAGGCGGTAGCAATCAGCCCCAGCATTTT
CDR3 protein: CASSPKSGGSNQPQHF

D gene: TRBD1
V gene: TRBV18
J gene: TRBJ2-7
clone size: .
CDR3 DNA: TGTGCCAGCTCAGGGGACAGGGGGCACAGCGAGCAGTACTTC
CDR3 protein: CASSGDRGHSEQYF

D gene: TRBD2
V gene: TRBV11-2
J gene: TRBJ2-3
clone size: few
CDR3 DNA: TGTGCCAGCAGCTTAGTGGCTAGCGGGACTAGCACAGATACGCAGTATTTT
CDR3 protein: CASSLVASGTSTDTQYF

D gene: .
V gene: TRBV2
J gene: TRBJ2-3
clone size: .
CDR3 DNA: TGTGCCAGCAGTGTTCGGCCCGACCAGGAGACAGATACGCAGTATTTT
CDR3 protein: CASSVRPDQETDTQYF

D gene: TRBD1
V gene: TRBV5-1
J gene: TRBJ2-7
clone size: .
CDR3 DNA: TGCGCCAGCAGCCAGGGCATGGGGACAGTCTCCTACGAGCAGTACTTC
CDR3 protein: CASSQGMGTVSYEQYF

D gene: .
V gene: TRBV13
J gene: TRBJ2-5
clone size: .
CDR3 DNA: TGTGCCAGCAGCTTAGGCCGGGCGGGACCCAGAGGAGAGACCCAGTACTTC
CDR3 protein: CASSLGRAGPRGETQYF

D gene: .
V gene: TRBV7-9
J gene: TRBJ2-7
clone size: many
CDR3 DNA: TGTGCCAGCAGCTTAACGCTTTACGAGCAGTACTTC
CDR3 protein: CASSLTLYEQYF

D gene: .
V gene: TRBV14
J gene: TRBJ2-7
clone size: .
CDR3 DNA: TGTGCCAGCAGCCTGTACAGGGATAGTCGCGAGCAGTACTTC
CDR3 protein: CASSLYRDSREQYF

D gene: TRBD1
V gene: TRBV10-3
J gene: TRBJ1-6
clone size: many
CDR3 DNA: TGTGCCACCGCTACAGGGGGTGATTCACCCCTCCACTTT
CDR3 protein: CATATGGDSPLHF

D gene: TRBD1
V gene: TRBV12-3/TRBV12-4
J gene: TRBJ1-4
clone size: few
CDR3 DNA: TGTGCCAGCAGTTTCAGGACAGGGTGGAATGAAAAACTGTTTTTT
CDR3 protein: CASSFRTGWNEKLFF

D gene: TRBD2
V gene: TRBV7-3
J gene: TRBJ2-1
clone size: .
CDR3 DNA: TGTGCCAGCAGCTTAGGGGGGGAAGGGGAGCAGTTCTTC
CDR3 protein: CASSLGGEGEQFF

D gene: TRBD1
V gene: TRBV5-1
J gene: TRBJ2-3
clone size: .
CDR3 DNA: TGCGCCAGCTCCCGGAATTGGGGACAGATGCCACCCACAGATACGCAGTATTTT
CDR3 protein: CASSRNWGQMPPTDTQYF

D gene: TRBD2
V gene: TRBV27
J gene: TRBJ2-7
clone size: few
CDR3 DNA: TGTGCCAGCAGTTTAAGCCTAGCGGGGACCTACGAGCAGTACTTC
CDR3 protein: CASSLSLAGTYEQYF

D gene: .
V gene: TRBV21-1
J gene: TRBJ2-5
clone size: few
CDR3 DNA: TGTGCCAGCAGCACCAAGTCCCCGGGGGACGGTCAAGAGACCCAGTACTTC
CDR3 protein: CASSTKSPGDGQETQYF

D gene: TRBD1
V gene: TRBV7-2
J gene: TRBJ1-2
clone size: .
CDR3 DNA: TGTGCCAGCAGCTTAGCGGGCAGGGGGCAGGGTGGCTACACCTTC
CDR3 protein: CASSLAGRGQGGYTF

D gene: .
V gene: TRBV29-1
J gene: TRBJ2-4
clone size: few
CDR3 DNA: TGCAGCCCGATTAAGGAAGAATCGGCCAAAAACATTCAGTACTTC
CDR3 protein: CSPIKEESAKNIQYF

D gene: .
V gene: TRBV9
J gene: TRBJ1-3
clone size: .
CDR3 DNA: TGTGCCAGCAGCGTAGCGAAAGTAACGACTGGAAACACCATATATTTT
CDR3 protein: CASSVAKVTTGNTIYF